Listed below are T cell receptor beta chains from one sample, sequenced in a study of blood T cell repertoires in COVID-19. The protocol was immunoSEQ multiplex PCR, while the TCRdb copy is restricted to in-frame clones and leaves out a portion. This table has about 240,000 clones, about nine tenths appearing once. The sample taken for sequencing was peripheral blood. The source is a man between 60 and 75 years old who had recovered from COVID-19. Both conserved end residues are part of each CDR3. The D gene is left open where the match is weak. Rows give clone size only sometimes, using once, few, many, or a class for an expanded clone.

CDR3aa | CDR3nt | len | d_gene | abundance | j_gene | v_gene
CATSSAGSSSSEAFF | TGTGCCACCAGCAGTGCGGGTTCTAGTAGCTCTGAAGCTTTCTTT | 15 | . | . | TRBJ1-1 | TRBV15
CASRDQGANTEAFF | TGTGCCAGCAGGGATCAGGGGGCTAACACTGAAGCTTTCTTT | 14 | TRBD1 | . | TRBJ1-1 | TRBV3-1/TRBV3-2
CASGLGTSRDEQFF | TGTGCTAGTGGTTTGGGGACTAGCCGCGATGAGCAGTTCTTC | 14 | TRBD2 | . | TRBJ2-1 | TRBV12-5
CASSDGALRTYEQYF | TGTGCCAGCAGTGATGGGGCCCTAAGGACCTACGAGCAGTACTTC | 15 | . | . | TRBJ2-7 | TRBV6-1
CASSPHKTGATEAFF | TGTGCCAGCAGCCCCCACAAAACAGGGGCCACTGAAGCTTTCTTT | 15 | TRBD1 | . | TRBJ1-1 | TRBV28
CASRGPSPGANEKLFF | TGTGCCAGCAGGGGGCCATCCCCCGGCGCTAATGAAAAACTGTTTTTT | 16 | . | . | TRBJ1-4 | TRBV28
CASSNRGPTNEKLFF | TGTGCCAGTAGTAATAGGGGGCCAACTAATGAAAAACTGTTTTTT | 15 | TRBD1 | once | TRBJ1-4 | TRBV19
CASSQRQGDHTEAFF | TGTGCCAGCTCACAGAGACAGGGAGATCACACTGAAGCTTTCTTT | 15 | TRBD1 | . | TRBJ1-1 | TRBV18
CAWSVRGSPPPFF | TGTGCCTGGAGTGTTCGGGGTTCCCCGCCGCCGTTCTTC | 13 | . | few | TRBJ2-1 | TRBV30
CASSIQGYGNQPQHF | TGTGCCAGTAGTATACAGGGTTATGGCAATCAGCCCCAGCATTTT | 15 | . | . | TRBJ1-5 | TRBV19
CASRNRQGAWTGELFF | TGTGCCAGCAGGAACCGACAGGGGGCGTGGACCGGGGAGCTGTTTTTT | 16 | TRBD1 | few | TRBJ2-2 | TRBV2
CASSPHGTGGRYTEAFF | TGTGCCAGCAGCCCCCACGGGACAGGGGGCAGGTACACTGAAGCTTTCTTT | 17 | TRBD1 | . | TRBJ1-1 | TRBV13
CATDGGAYNEQFF | TGTGCCACCGACGGGGGGGCCTACAATGAGCAGTTCTTC | 13 | TRBD2 | . | TRBJ2-1 | TRBV24-1
CASSSRTGGGTEAFF | TGTGCCAGTAGTTCCAGGACAGGGGGAGGCACTGAAGCTTTCTTT | 15 | TRBD1 | . | TRBJ1-1 | TRBV19
CATRGRKNTEAFF | TGTGCCACCAGGGGGCGGAAGAACACTGAAGCTTTCTTT | 13 | . | . | TRBJ1-1 | TRBV24-1
CASAMRQLNTEAFF | TGTGCCAGCGCGATGAGACAGTTGAACACTGAAGCTTTCTTT | 14 | . | . | TRBJ1-1 | TRBV7-2
CASSGGRGNTEAFF | TGTGCCAGCAGTGGGGGCAGGGGGAACACTGAAGCTTTCTTT | 14 | . | . | TRBJ1-1 | TRBV2
CASSSRQGRDTGELFF | TGTGCCAGCAGTTCCAGACAGGGGAGAGACACCGGGGAGCTGTTTTTT | 16 | TRBD1 | . | TRBJ2-2 | TRBV28
CASSLTGGAGSPLHF | TGCGCCAGCAGCTTAACAGGGGGCGCCGGGTCACCCCTCCACTTT | 15 | TRBD1 | . | TRBJ1-6 | TRBV5-1
CASSSSGTGGTGELFF | TGTGCCAGCAGCTCCTCCGGGACAGGGGGAACCGGGGAGCTGTTTTTT | 16 | TRBD1 | . | TRBJ2-2 | TRBV11-2
CATSRVGAELSYGYTF | TGTGCCACCAGCAGAGTTGGGGCCGAACTCTCCTATGGCTACACCTTC | 16 | . | . | TRBJ1-2 | TRBV15
CASSWGGNYEQYF | TGTGCCAGCAGTTGGGGAGGGAACTACGAGCAGTACTTC | 13 | TRBD2 | . | TRBJ2-7 | TRBV27
CASSPGAGGETQYF | TGTGCCAGCAGCCCAGGGGCGGGGGGGGAGACCCAGTACTTC | 14 | TRBD2 | . | TRBJ2-5 | TRBV9
CASSPVWAGQGSEAFF | TGTGCCAGCAGCCCGGTTTGGGCCGGACAGGGGTCTGAAGCTTTCTTT | 16 | TRBD1 | . | TRBJ1-1 | TRBV7-2
CASHQISGRTYNSPLHF | TGTGCCAGTCATCAAATCTCAGGGAGGACCTATAATTCACCCCTCCACTTT | 17 | . | few | TRBJ1-6 | TRBV19